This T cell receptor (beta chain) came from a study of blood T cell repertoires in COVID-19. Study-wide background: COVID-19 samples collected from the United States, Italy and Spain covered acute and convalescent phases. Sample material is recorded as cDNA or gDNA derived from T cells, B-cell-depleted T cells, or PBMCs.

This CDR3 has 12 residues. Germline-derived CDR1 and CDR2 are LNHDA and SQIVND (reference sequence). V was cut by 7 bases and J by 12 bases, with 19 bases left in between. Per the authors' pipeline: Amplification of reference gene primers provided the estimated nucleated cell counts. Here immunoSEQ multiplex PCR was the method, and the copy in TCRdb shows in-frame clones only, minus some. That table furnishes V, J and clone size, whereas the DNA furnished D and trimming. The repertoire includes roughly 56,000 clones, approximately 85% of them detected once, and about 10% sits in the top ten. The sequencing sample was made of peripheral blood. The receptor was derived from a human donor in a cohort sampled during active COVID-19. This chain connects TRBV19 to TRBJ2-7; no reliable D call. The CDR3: CASTKAEASVYF. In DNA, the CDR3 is TGTGCCAGTACCAAGGCCGAGGCATCCGTGTACTTC.